This T cell receptor (beta chain) appears in the sequencing data of a study of cytomegalovirus exposure and HLA in healthy donors. PCR used 60 Vbeta primers and 13 Jbeta primers. Sequencing was performed with immunoSEQ multiplex PCR; in TCRdb, only in-frame clones are kept and a portion is missing. The data contain some 150,000 clones, 65% to 85% of them seen just once; the ten biggest clones take up under 2%. Study-wide points: Confirmation was obtained in vitro that a few CMV-associated chains are specific for CMV antigens. A later analysis found that most CMV-associated TCR beta chains appeared HLA-restricted. Among the most significant clusters, several appeared linked to common viral pathogens in a later analysis. When analyzed later, a missense DCLRE1C variant was found to be linked to TCR beta V- and J-gene trimming.

The length of the CDR3 is 13 residues. Trimming stripped 6 bases from V and 7 bases from J, with 13 bases between. Per the germline V gene, CDR1 is MDHEN and CDR2 is SYDVKM. Notes on this clone: The antigen remains unidentified.

Sequencing used PBMCs. This sequence joins TRBV28 and TRBJ1-5; no clear D gene. This TCR derives from a woman aged 18 to 35 in good health and CMV-seronegative. Here the CDR3 reads CASRTTPRQPQHF. The CDR3 DNA reads TGTGCCAGCAGGACCACTCCGCGGCAGCCCCAGCATTTT.